A selection of T cell receptor beta chains follows, all from one sample in a study of OX40 agonist ivuxolimab in advanced cancers. Some clones are missing from TCRdb's copy, which holds only in-frame ones; the method was immunoSEQ multiplex PCR. The sample contains some 40,000 clones, about 89% of which appear only once. Sample: CD4+ or CD8+ T cells sorted from blood, taken in a trial of the OX40 agonist ivuxolimab. The receptors originated from an adult with an advanced solid tumor such as melanoma, head and neck, liver or kidney cancer. CDR3s include the opening cysteine and the closing phenylalanine or tryptophan. D genes are given only for firm matches. Size is stated for part of the rows, as once, few or many counts, or as a class when the clone is expanded.

J: TRBJ1-2
D: -
size: -
V: TRBV6-5
DNA: TGTGCCAGCAGTGCAAGGGCTCCTAACTATGGCTACACCTTC
CDR3: CASSARAPNYGYTF

J: TRBJ2-3
D: -
size: -
V: TRBV6-5
DNA: TGTGCCAGCACCTGGCGTCAGACAGATACGCAGTATTTT
CDR3: CASTWRQTDTQYF

J: TRBJ2-3
D: -
size: -
V: TRBV7-9
DNA: TGTGCCAGCGATAGTAGGATTGGCACAGATACGCAGTATTTT
CDR3: CASDSRIGTDTQYF

J: TRBJ1-2
D: TRBD1
size: -
V: TRBV5-1
DNA: TGCGCCAGCAGCGGGGGAGACAGGGCTAACTATGGCTACACCTTC
CDR3: CASSGGDRANYGYTF

J: TRBJ2-5
D: TRBD2
size: many
V: TRBV9
DNA: TGTGCCAGCAGCGCGGGACTAGCGGGGCAGTGGGAGACCCAGTACTTC
CDR3: CASSAGLAGQWETQYF

J: TRBJ2-3
D: -
size: -
V: TRBV30
DNA: TGTGCCTGGAGTCCTACTAGCTACTTGGGGAACACAGATACGCAGTATTTT
CDR3: CAWSPTSYLGNTDTQYF

J: TRBJ1-2
D: -
size: few
V: TRBV9
DNA: TGTGCCAGCGGGGACACAGCTAACTATGGCTACACCTTC
CDR3: CASGDTANYGYTF

J: TRBJ2-5
D: -
size: once
V: TRBV29-1
DNA: TGCAGCGTTGAAGATTGGACTGTACAAGAGACCCAGTACTTC
CDR3: CSVEDWTVQETQYF

J: TRBJ2-1
D: TRBD2
size: -
V: TRBV27
DNA: TGTGCCAGCAGTGACTCTAGCGGGCTAAACAATGAGCAGTTCTTC
CDR3: CASSDSSGLNNEQFF

J: TRBJ2-3
D: TRBD2
size: -
V: TRBV9
DNA: TGTGCCAGCAGCCTCATGGGAGGGCGTGCAGATACGCAGTATTTT
CDR3: CASSLMGGRADTQYF

J: TRBJ2-7
D: -
size: once
V: TRBV19
DNA: TGTGCCAGTAGCCTTTGGGGCTCCTACGAGCAGTACTTC
CDR3: CASSLWGSYEQYF

J: TRBJ1-1
D: -
size: -
V: TRBV25-1
DNA: TGTGCCAGCAGTGAAGGTCGAGGGCCTGAAGCTTTCTTT
CDR3: CASSEGRGPEAFF

J: TRBJ2-1
D: -
size: once
V: TRBV9
DNA: TGTGCCAGCAGCTCCACCTTAGCGGCCTACAATGAGCAGTTCTTC
CDR3: CASSSTLAAYNEQFF

J: TRBJ1-3
D: -
size: -
V: TRBV7-3
DNA: TGTGCCAGCAGCTTAGGGGGAAACACCATATATTTT
CDR3: CASSLGGNTIYF

J: TRBJ2-7
D: TRBD2
size: -
V: TRBV19
DNA: TGTGCCAGTAGTCCGCGGACTAGCGGCGAGCAGTACTTC
CDR3: CASSPRTSGEQYF

J: TRBJ2-3
D: TRBD2
size: -
V: TRBV11-3
DNA: TGTGCCAGCAGCGCCCGGACTAGCGGCACAGATACGCAGTATTTT
CDR3: CASSARTSGTDTQYF

J: TRBJ2-3
D: -
size: -
V: TRBV7-8
DNA: TGTGCCAGCAGTAACGGGGGCGTCGGCACAGATACGCAGTATTTT
CDR3: CASSNGGVGTDTQYF

J: TRBJ2-7
D: TRBD2
size: -
V: TRBV5-4
DNA: TGTGCCAGCAGCTTTAGCGGGACACTCTACGAGCAGTACTTC
CDR3: CASSFSGTLYEQYF

J: TRBJ1-1
D: -
size: -
V: TRBV28
DNA: TGTGCCAGCAGTTTACCCACGACCGGCAACACTGAAGCTTTCTTT
CDR3: CASSLPTTGNTEAFF

J: TRBJ2-7
D: -
size: few
V: TRBV14
DNA: TGTGCCAGCAGCCAATGGGAAGGGGCCTTACTCCAGCAGTACTTC
CDR3: CASSQWEGALLQQYF

J: TRBJ1-2
D: -
size: -
V: TRBV4-1
DNA: TGCGCCAGCAGCCAAACCCATTGGCGGGGGAACGGCTACACCTTC
CDR3: CASSQTHWRGNGYTF

J: TRBJ1-2
D: TRBD1
size: -
V: TRBV19
DNA: TGTGCCAGTAGTATTAGCCCGACAGGGGGCGGTGGCTACACCTTC
CDR3: CASSISPTGGGGYTF

J: TRBJ1-1
D: TRBD1
size: -
V: TRBV2
DNA: TGTGCCAGCAGTGGTCCCGGACAGGGGAACACTGAAGCTTTCTTT
CDR3: CASSGPGQGNTEAFF

J: TRBJ2-6
D: -
size: -
V: TRBV27
DNA: TGTGCCAGCACTTCAGTGTCAGTTTCTGGGGCCAACGTCCTGACTTTC
CDR3: CASTSVSVSGANVLTF

J: TRBJ1-1
D: -
size: once
V: TRBV6-5
DNA: TGTGCCAGCAGTTTAAGGGACCTGGGAACTGAAGCTTTCTTT
CDR3: CASSLRDLGTEAFF

J: TRBJ2-2
D: -
size: -
V: TRBV4-3
DNA: TGCGCCAGCAGCCCTCGCCCCGGGGAGCTGTTTTTT
CDR3: CASSPRPGELFF

J: TRBJ2-1
D: -
size: -
V: TRBV11-2
DNA: TGTGCCAGCAGCTTAGTTTTGGGAGTTGGCTACAATGAGCAGTTCTTC
CDR3: CASSLVLGVGYNEQFF

J: TRBJ2-7
D: TRBD1
size: -
V: TRBV30
DNA: TGTGCCTGGGCCGGGACAGGTTTTTCCGAGCAGTACTTC
CDR3: CAWAGTGFSEQYF

J: TRBJ2-1
D: -
size: once
V: TRBV11-3
DNA: TGTGCCAGCAGCTTGGACGGGAGCTCCTACAATGAGCAGTTCTTC
CDR3: CASSLDGSSYNEQFF

J: TRBJ2-5
D: TRBD1
size: once
V: TRBV4-1
DNA: TGCGCCAGCAGCCCCATAGGACAGGGGAAAATCGGAGAGACCCAGTACTTC
CDR3: CASSPIGQGKIGETQYF

J: TRBJ2-7
D: -
size: -
V: TRBV12-5
DNA: TGTGCTAGTGGTTTGGAACACTCCTACGAGCAGTACTTC
CDR3: CASGLEHSYEQYF

J: TRBJ2-7
D: -
size: -
V: TRBV27
DNA: TGTGCCAGCGGTCCAGACTTTACCTACGAGCAGTACTTC
CDR3: CASGPDFTYEQYF

J: TRBJ2-3
D: -
size: -
V: TRBV6-1
DNA: TGTGCCAGCAGTGAAGAAGGGGTTTCCGGAGATACGCAGTATTTT
CDR3: CASSEEGVSGDTQYF

J: TRBJ1-2
D: TRBD1
size: -
V: TRBV15
DNA: TGTGCCACCAGCAGCGGGACAGGGGGCCATGGCTACACCTTC
CDR3: CATSSGTGGHGYTF

J: TRBJ2-1
D: TRBD2
size: -
V: TRBV19
DNA: TGTGCCAGTAGTATAAACAGCGGGAATTACAATGAGCAGTTCTTC
CDR3: CASSINSGNYNEQFF

J: TRBJ2-1
D: TRBD2
size: once
V: TRBV6-5
DNA: TGTGCCAGCAGTTACCTAGCGGTAAGCTCCTACAATGAGCAGTTCTTC
CDR3: CASSYLAVSSYNEQFF

J: TRBJ2-2
D: -
size: -
V: TRBV5-4
DNA: TGTGCCAGCAGGGCTTGGGGCAGGTCGAACACCGGGGAGCTGTTTTTT
CDR3: CASRAWGRSNTGELFF

J: TRBJ2-3
D: TRBD2
size: -
V: TRBV5-1
DNA: TGCGCCAGCAGTTATGGGAGGGACCCAGATACGCAGTATTTT
CDR3: CASSYGRDPDTQYF

J: TRBJ2-1
D: -
size: -
V: TRBV7-6
DNA: TGTGCCAGCAGCTTAGATCAGGACGGGTACAATGAGCAGTTCTTC
CDR3: CASSLDQDGYNEQFF